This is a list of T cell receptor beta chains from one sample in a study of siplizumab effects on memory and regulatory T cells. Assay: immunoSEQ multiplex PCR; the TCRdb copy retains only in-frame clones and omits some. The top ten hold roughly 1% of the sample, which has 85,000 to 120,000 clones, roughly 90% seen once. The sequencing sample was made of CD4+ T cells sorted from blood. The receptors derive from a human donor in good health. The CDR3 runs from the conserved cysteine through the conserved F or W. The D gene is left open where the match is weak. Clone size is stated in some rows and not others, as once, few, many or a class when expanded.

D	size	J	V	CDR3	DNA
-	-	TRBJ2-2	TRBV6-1	CASREQGVLGAGELFF	TGTGCCAGCAGAGAACAGGGAGTCCTTGGGGCCGGGGAGCTGTTTTTT
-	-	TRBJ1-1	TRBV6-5	CASSYSVANTEAFF	TGTGCCAGCAGTTACTCGGTAGCGAACACTGAAGCTTTCTTT
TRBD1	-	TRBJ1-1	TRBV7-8	CASSLVQGARTEAFF	TGTGCCAGCAGCTTAGTCCAGGGGGCTCGGACTGAAGCTTTCTTT
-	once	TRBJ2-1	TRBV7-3	CASSGRGREQFF	TGTGCCAGCTCCGGTCGGGGACGAGAGCAGTTCTTC
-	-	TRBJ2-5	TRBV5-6	CASSLRETQYF	TGTGCCAGCAGCTTGCGGGAGACCCAGTACTTC
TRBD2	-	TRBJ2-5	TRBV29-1	CSVEVVGRNRETQYF	TGCAGCGTTGAGGTTGTCGGGAGGAATCGGGAGACCCAGTACTTC
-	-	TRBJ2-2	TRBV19	CASSIAANTGELFF	TGTGCCAGTAGTATAGCAGCGAACACCGGGGAGCTGTTTTTT
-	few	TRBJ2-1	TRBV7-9	CASSVGGASYNEQFF	TGTGCCAGCAGCGTAGGAGGCGCTTCCTACAATGAGCAGTTCTTC
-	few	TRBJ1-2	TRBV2	CASTSEYGYTF	TGTGCCAGCACTTCAGAGTATGGCTACACCTTC
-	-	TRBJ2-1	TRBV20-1	CSASYGSRKFF	TGCAGTGCTTCATACGGGAGTAGGAAGTTCTTC
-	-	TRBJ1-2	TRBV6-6	CASSTGEYYGYTF	TGTGCCAGCAGTACGGGGGAGTACTATGGCTACACCTTC
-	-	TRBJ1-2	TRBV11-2	CASSPFPRGARGDNYGYTF	TGTGCCAGCAGCCCATTCCCTAGGGGAGCTAGGGGAGATAACTATGGCTACACCTTC
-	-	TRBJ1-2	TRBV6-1	CASSTGLRYGYTF	TGTGCCAGCAGCACAGGACTGAGATATGGCTACACCTTC
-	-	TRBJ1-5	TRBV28	CASRAPGARQPQHF	TGTGCCAGCAGAGCCCCAGGAGCACGTCAGCCCCAGCATTTT
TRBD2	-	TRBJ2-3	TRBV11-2	CASSLSGGPTDTQYF	TGTGCCAGCAGCTTAAGCGGGGGGCCCACAGATACGCAGTATTTT
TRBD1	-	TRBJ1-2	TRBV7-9	CASSHRTGYGYTF	TGTGCCAGCAGCCATAGGACAGGCTATGGCTACACCTTC
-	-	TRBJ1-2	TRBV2	CAGRRLGTFYGYTF	TGTGCCGGGCGAAGATTAGGGACCTTCTATGGCTACACCTTC
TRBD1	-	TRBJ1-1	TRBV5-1	CASSFSTGPNTEAFF	TGCGCCAGCAGCTTCTCGACAGGGCCGAACACTGAAGCTTTCTTT
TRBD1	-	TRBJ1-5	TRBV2	CASRKDRGNQPQHF	TGTGCCAGCAGAAAGGACAGGGGCAATCAGCCCCAGCATTTT
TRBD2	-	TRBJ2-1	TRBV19	CASSYLAGGSSYNEQFF	TGTGCCAGTAGCTACCTAGCGGGGGGAAGCTCCTACAATGAGCAGTTCTTC
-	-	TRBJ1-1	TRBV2	CASSENRNTEAFF	TGTGCCAGCAGTGAAAACCGGAACACTGAAGCTTTCTTT
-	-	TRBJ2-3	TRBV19	CASKSDTNTDTQYF	TGTGCCAGTAAATCGGACACGAACACAGATACGCAGTATTTT
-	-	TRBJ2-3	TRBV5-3	CARSTDTQYF	TGTGCCAGAAGCACAGATACGCAGTATTTT
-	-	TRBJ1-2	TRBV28	CASSLVSGAGNTF	TGTGCCAGCAGTTTAGTTTCAGGGGCCGGGAACACCTTC
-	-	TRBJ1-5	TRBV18	CASSPGGAGNQPQHF	TGTGCCAGCTCACCAGGGGGCGCGGGCAATCAGCCCCAGCATTTT
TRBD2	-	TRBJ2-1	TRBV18	CASSGLVNEQFF	TGTGCCAGCTCAGGACTAGTCAATGAGCAGTTCTTC
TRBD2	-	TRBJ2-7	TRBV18	CASSPSVRGSSYEQYF	TGTGCCAGCTCACCATCAGTTCGCGGGAGCTCCTACGAGCAGTACTTC
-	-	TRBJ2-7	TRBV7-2	CASSLGRTVLAQYF	TGTGCCAGCAGCTTAGGGAGGACAGTACTAGCTCAGTACTTC
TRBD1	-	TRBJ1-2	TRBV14	CASSQRTGGQANYGYTF	TGTGCCAGCAGTCAAAGGACAGGGGGCCAAGCTAACTATGGCTACACCTTC
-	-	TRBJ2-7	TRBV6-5	CASSYSGPSEYF	TGTGCCAGCAGTTACTCAGGGCCGAGTGAGTACTTC
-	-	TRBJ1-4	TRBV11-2	CASSGRGASNEKLFF	TGTGCCAGCAGCGGTCGCGGGGCCTCAAATGAAAAACTGTTTTTT
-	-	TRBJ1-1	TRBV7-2	CASSLVEGVAFF	TGTGCCAGCAGCTTAGTGGAGGGGGTAGCTTTCTTT
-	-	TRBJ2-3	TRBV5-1	CASSLQVSTDTQYF	TGCGCCAGCAGCTTGCAGGTTAGCACAGATACGCAGTATTTT
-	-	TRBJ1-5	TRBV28	CASSTDFSNQPQHF	TGTGCCAGCAGCACAGACTTTAGCAATCAGCCCCAGCATTTT
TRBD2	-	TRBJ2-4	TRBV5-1	CASSFGTSGRGTKNIQYF	TGCGCCAGCAGCTTCGGGACTAGCGGGAGGGGTACCAAAAACATTCAGTACTTC
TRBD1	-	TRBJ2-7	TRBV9	CASSASTGTVSYEQYF	TGTGCCAGCAGCGCTAGCACCGGGACAGTATCCTACGAGCAGTACTTC
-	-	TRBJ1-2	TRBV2	CASSEFRLHYGYTF	TGTGCCAGCAGTGAATTCCGCCTTCACTATGGCTACACCTTC
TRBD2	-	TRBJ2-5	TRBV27	CASSLSVLAGTRETQYF	TGTGCCAGCAGTTTATCGGTCCTAGCGGGAACTCGAGAGACCCAGTACTTC
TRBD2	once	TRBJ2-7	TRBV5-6	CASSLILAGGTYEQYF	TGTGCCAGCAGCTTGATACTAGCGGGAGGAACCTACGAGCAGTACTTC
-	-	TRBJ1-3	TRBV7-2	CASSSSSGNTIYF	TGTGCCAGCAGCTCGAGCTCTGGAAACACCATATATTTT
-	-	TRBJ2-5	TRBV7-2	CASRAQETQYF	TGTGCCAGCAGGGCGCAAGAGACCCAGTACTTC
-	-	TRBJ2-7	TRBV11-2	CASSIVGLAAPYEQYF	TGTGCCAGCAGCATAGTGGGGTTAGCGGCCCCTTACGAGCAGTACTTC
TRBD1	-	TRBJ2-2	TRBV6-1	CASRVNQGAFGELFF	TGTGCCAGCAGGGTGAACCAGGGGGCTTTCGGGGAGCTGTTTTTT
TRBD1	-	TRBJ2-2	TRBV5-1	CASSRTGAITNTGELFF	TGCGCCAGCAGCCGGACAGGAGCCATCACGAACACCGGGGAGCTGTTTTTT
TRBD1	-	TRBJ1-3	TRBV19	CASTETGGAYGNTIYF	TGTGCCAGTACCGAGACAGGGGGCGCGTATGGAAACACCATATATTTT